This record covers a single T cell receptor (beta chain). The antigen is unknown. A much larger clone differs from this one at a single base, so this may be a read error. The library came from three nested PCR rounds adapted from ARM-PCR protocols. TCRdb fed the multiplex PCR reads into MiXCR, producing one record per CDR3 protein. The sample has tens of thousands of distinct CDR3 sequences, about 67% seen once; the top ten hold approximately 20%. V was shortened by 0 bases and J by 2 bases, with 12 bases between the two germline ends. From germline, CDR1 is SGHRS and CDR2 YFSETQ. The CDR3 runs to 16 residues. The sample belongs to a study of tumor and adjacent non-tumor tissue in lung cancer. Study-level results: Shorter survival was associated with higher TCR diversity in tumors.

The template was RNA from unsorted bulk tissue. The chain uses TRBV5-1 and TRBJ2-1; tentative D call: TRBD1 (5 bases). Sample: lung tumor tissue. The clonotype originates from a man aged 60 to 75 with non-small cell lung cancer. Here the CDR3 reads CASSLGGTFPYNEQFF. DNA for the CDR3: TGCGCCAGCAGCTTGGGGGGCACCTTCCCCTACAATGAGCAGTTCTTC.